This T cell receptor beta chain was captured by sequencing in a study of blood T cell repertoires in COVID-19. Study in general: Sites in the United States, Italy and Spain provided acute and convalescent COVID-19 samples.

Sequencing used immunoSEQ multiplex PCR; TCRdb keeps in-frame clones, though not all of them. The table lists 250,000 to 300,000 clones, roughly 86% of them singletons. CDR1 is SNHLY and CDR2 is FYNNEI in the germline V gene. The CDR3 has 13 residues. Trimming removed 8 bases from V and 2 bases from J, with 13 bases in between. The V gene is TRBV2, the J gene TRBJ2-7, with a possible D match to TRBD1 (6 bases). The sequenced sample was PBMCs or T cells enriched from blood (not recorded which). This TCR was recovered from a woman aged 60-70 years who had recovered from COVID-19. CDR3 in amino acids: CASGRTATYEQYF. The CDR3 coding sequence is TGTGCCAGCGGCCGGACAGCAACCTACGAGCAGTACTTC.